The 21 T cell receptor beta chains given below trace back to one sample, sequenced in a study of long-term antiretroviral therapy in people with HIV. A v3.0 immunoSEQ assay was performed at survey level. TCRdb's copy holds only in-frame clones and misses some; the assay was immunoSEQ multiplex PCR. The sample contains tens of thousands of clones, about four fifths of which appear only once. The sequencing here drew on unsorted PBMCs, taken 0.2 years after starting antiretroviral therapy. The receptors derive from a woman in her twenties or thirties with HIV.

This clone showed up just once. The chain joins TRBV25-1 to TRBJ1-1, with D possibly being TRBD1 (5 bases). V was shortened by 1 base and J by 1 base, with 13 bases between the two germline ends. The CDR3 is 16 amino acids. Germline CDR1 is MGHDK and CDR2 is SYGVNS. CDR3 residues: CASSESSAGGNTEAFF. CDR3 coding DNA: TGTGCCAGCAGTGAATCATCAGCTGGGGGGAACACTGAAGCTTTCTTT.

This chain uses TRBV9 with TRBJ2-7, with TRBD2 matching over 8 bases. The CDR3 loop spans 13 amino acids. V dropped 1 base and J dropped 10; count of bases not matched to a gene: 7. The germline gives CDR1 SGDLS, CDR2 YYNGEE. CDR3 DNA sequence: TGTGCCAGCAGCGTATATAGCGGGGAAACCCAGTACGTC. This translates into CASSVYSGETQYV.

This clone was seen once. This chain connects TRBV5-1 to TRBJ2-1; D is uncertain. Between the trimmed V and J ends, which lost 4 bases and 6 bases, there was a span of 14 bases. This CDR3 contains 14 residues. Germline CDR1 is SGHRS and CDR2 is YFSETQ. The CDR3 reads CASSRSTSVNEQFF. In DNA form, the CDR3 reads TGCGCCAGCAGCCGAAGTACATCGGTCAATGAGCAGTTCTTC.

The chain links TRBV5-8 to TRBJ2-1, with D perhaps matching TRBD2 (6 bases). V was shortened by 0 bases and J by 0 bases, with 13 bases between the two germline ends. The germline V gene encodes CDR1 SGHTS and CDR2 YDEGEE. The length of the CDR3 is 17 residues. The CDR3 loop is CASSLATGESSYNEQFF. As DNA, the CDR3 is TGTGCCAGCAGCTTGGCGACGGGGGAGAGCTCCTACAATGAGCAGTTCTTC.

The chain is built from TRBV7-2 and TRBJ2-5; 15 positions match TRBD2. CDR1 is SGHTA, CDR2 FQGNSA, per germline. Losses at the gene ends were 5 bases for V and 5 bases for J; bases not matched to a gene: 9. This CDR3 comprises 17 residues. For the CDR3, the DNA is TGTGCCAGCAGCGCCACCCGGACTAGCGGGGGGGCGGAGACCCAGTACTTC. This gives the protein CASSATRTSGGAETQYF.

The chain recombines TRBV6-1 with TRBJ2-5; no clear D. The CDR3 covers 11 residues. The V end lost 7 bases, the J end lost 4 bases, and 7 bases lay between the germline ends. Per germline, CDR1 MNHNS and CDR2 SASEGT. The DNA of the CDR3 is TGTGCCAGCATTTATTCAGAGACCCAGTACTTC. As protein: CASIYSETQYF.

This chain connects TRBV13 to TRBJ2-1, with a weak D call TRBD2 (6 bases). Deletions cut 4 bases from V and 7 bases from J, with 14 bases between. This CDR3 has 14 amino acids. Germline-derived CDR1 and CDR2 are PRHDT and FYEKMQ (reference sequence). The CDR3 spells CASSSGGLANEQFF. DNA of the CDR3: TGTGCCAGCAGCTCTGGGGGGTTGGCTAATGAGCAGTTCTTC.

This chain joins TRBV5-5 and TRBJ1-3; maybe TRBD1 (6 bases). The germline CDR1 and CDR2 sequences are SGHKS and YYEKEE (reference sequence). Trimming took 2 bases from V and 0 from J, leaving 9 bases between them. The CDR3 totals 15 residues. The CDR3 loop reads CASSFSRGSGNTIYF. The DNA of the CDR3 is TGTGCCAGCAGCTTTTCCAGGGGCTCTGGAAACACCATATATTTT.

The chain joins TRBV11-2 to TRBJ1-2, with no clear D. Looked up from germline, CDR1 is SGHAT and CDR2 is FQNNGV. Trimming took 0 bases from V and 4 from J, leaving 9 bases between them. This CDR3 region has 14 residues. Here the CDR3 DNA reads TGTGCCAGCAGCTTAGATTATAGCCTCTATGGCTACACCTTC. As protein: CASSLDYSLYGYTF.

The chain uses TRBV15 and TRBJ2-2; D ambiguous. In germline, CDR1 is LNHNV, CDR2 YYDKDF (reference sequence). This CDR3 is built from 11 residues. V was clipped by 1 base and J by 8 bases, with 2 bases between them. The CDR3 nucleotides are TGTGCCACCAGCAGAGTTGGGGAGCTGTTTTTT. Residues: CATSRVGELFF.

The chain employs TRBV5-1 and TRBJ2-3; either TRBD1 or TRBD2 may supply D (5 bases each). The CDR3 runs 16 residues. Germline assignment: CDR1 SGHRS and CDR2 YFSETQ. V gave up 0 bases and J gave up 3 bases, with 14 bases separating them. The DNA for the CDR3 is TGCGCCAGCAGCTTGGGGGTGGGACCCGTTACAGATACGCAGTATTTT. Translated: CASSLGVGPVTDTQYF.

CDR3 DNA: TGTGCCAGCAGCAAAGCGTCTGGGACAGCCCCAGATCAGCCCCAGCATTTT. Amino acids: CASSKASGTAPDQPQHF. The rearrangement links TRBV21-1 to TRBJ1-5; the table's D call of TRBD1 was not tested on the DNA. TRBV21-1 is a documented pseudogene. CDR3 length: 17 amino acids.

This clone came up a few times. This chain uses TRBV7-3 with TRBJ2-2; a possible D gene is TRBD1 (5 bases). V dropped 2 bases and J dropped 4 bases, with 14 bases sitting between them. CDR1 and CDR2 (germline): SGHTA, FQGTGA. CDR3 length: 16 residues. CDR3: CASSLGQGRGTGELFF. The CDR3, as DNA: TGTGCCAGCAGCTTAGGTCAGGGAAGAGGCACCGGGGAGCTGTTTTTT. Together with reference TRBV7-3 and TRBJ2-2, the CDR3 gives the full variable domain: GAGVSQTPSNKVTEKGKYVELRCDPISGHTALYWYRQSLGQGPEFLIYFQGTGAADDSGLPNDRFFAVRPEGSVSTLKIQRTERGDSAVYLCASSLGQGRGTGELFFGEGSRLTVL.

The chain uses TRBV11-2 and TRBJ2-3; 9 bases map to TRBD1. CDR3 length: 16 amino acids. V lost 4 bases, J lost 4 bases, and 9 bases stayed unmatched. Germline V CDR1 and CDR2: SGHAT, FQNNGV. CDR3 bases: TGTGCCAGCAGCTCGAGCCCCACAGGGGGCGCAGATACGCAGTATTTT. This encodes CASSSSPTGGADTQYF.

V usage is TRBV6-1 and J usage is TRBJ1-2; unclear D gene. From germline, CDR1 is MNHNS and CDR2 SASEGT. Trimming removed 6 bases at V and 6 bases at J, with 17 bases between. The length of the CDR3 is 14 residues. Here the CDR3 DNA reads TGTGCCAGCAGGGGTCCCGCCTGGAGTGATGGCTACACCTTC. This sequence encodes CASRGPAWSDGYTF.

This clone was recorded once. The CDR3 spells CASSFDPNYGYTF. Here the CDR3 DNA reads TGCGCCAGCAGCTTCGATCCTAACTATGGCTACACCTTC. The gene calls are TRBV5-1 and TRBJ1-2; no firm D call. The V end was cut by 2 bases, the J end by 0 bases, with 5 bases between. The CDR3 totals 13 residues. Germline V gene data show CDR1 as SGHRS and CDR2 as YFSETQ.

This chain connects TRBV10-3 to TRBJ1-1; no clear D. Germline V gene data show CDR1 as ENHRY and CDR2 as SYGVKD. V shed 7 bases and J shed 1 base, with 19 bases lying between them. This CDR3 spans 16 amino acids. DNA for the CDR3: TGTGCCATCACTTCCGAGAGGACGGGATCGAACACTGAAGCTTTCTTT. This sequence encodes CAITSERTGSNTEAFF.

This clone was recorded only once. This chain uses TRBV29-1 with TRBJ2-1, with D unresolved. Looked up from germline, CDR1 is SQVTM and CDR2 is ANQGSEA. Trimming removed 3 bases at V and 10 bases at J, with 10 bases between. The CDR3 is 11 residues long. CDR3 nucleotides: TGCAGCGTTGAGACTTTCGAGGAGCAGTTCTTC. It specifies CSVETFEEQFF.

V usage is TRBV27 and J usage is TRBJ2-3; D is undetermined. The CDR3 extends over 16 amino acids. Germline V gene lookup returns CDR1 MNHEY and CDR2 SMNVEV (reference sequence). Trimming pared 3 bases from V and 5 bases from J, leaving 18 bases between. CDR3 loop: CASSLVGHGPRDTQYF. The CDR3 DNA reads TGTGCCAGCAGTTTGGTTGGGCACGGGCCAAGAGATACGCAGTATTTT.

The V and J genes are TRBV10-2 and TRBJ2-3, with 9 bases lining up with TRBD2. Losses at the gene ends were 2 bases for V and 1 base for J; bases not matched to a gene: 1. The CDR3 runs to 15 residues. In germline, CDR1 is WSHSY, CDR2 SAAADI. CDR3 nucleotides: TGCGCCAGCAGTGAGCCTAGCGGGGGCACAGATACGCAGTATTTT. This translates into CASSEPSGGTDTQYF.

The chain employs TRBV14 and TRBJ2-4, with D uncertain. Germline CDR1 and CDR2: SGHDN and FVKESK. V was pared by 3 bases and J by 3 bases, with 6 bases between. This CDR3 is built from 13 residues. This chain's CDR3 is CASSHLNKNIQYF. The CDR3 region has the DNA TGTGCCAGCAGCCACTTAAACAAAAACATTCAGTACTTC.